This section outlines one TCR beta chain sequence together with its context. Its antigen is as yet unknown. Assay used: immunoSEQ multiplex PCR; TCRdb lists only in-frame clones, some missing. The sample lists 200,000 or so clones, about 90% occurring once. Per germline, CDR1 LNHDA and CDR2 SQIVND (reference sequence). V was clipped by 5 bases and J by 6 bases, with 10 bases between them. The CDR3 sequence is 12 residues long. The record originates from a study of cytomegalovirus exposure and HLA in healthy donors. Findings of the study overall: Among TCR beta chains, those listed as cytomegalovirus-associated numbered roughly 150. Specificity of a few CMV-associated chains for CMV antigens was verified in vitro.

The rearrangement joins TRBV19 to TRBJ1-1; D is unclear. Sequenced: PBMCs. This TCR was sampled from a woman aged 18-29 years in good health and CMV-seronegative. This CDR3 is CASSAWTAEAFF. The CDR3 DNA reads TGTGCCAGTAGTGCCTGGACTGCTGAAGCTTTCTTT.